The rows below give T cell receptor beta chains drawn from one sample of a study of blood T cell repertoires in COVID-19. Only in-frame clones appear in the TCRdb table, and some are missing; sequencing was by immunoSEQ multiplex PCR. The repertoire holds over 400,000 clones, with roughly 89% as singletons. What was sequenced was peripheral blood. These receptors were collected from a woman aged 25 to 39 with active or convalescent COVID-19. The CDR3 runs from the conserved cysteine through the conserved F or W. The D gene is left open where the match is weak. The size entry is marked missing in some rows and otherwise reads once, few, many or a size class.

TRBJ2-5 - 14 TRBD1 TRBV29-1 CSVAGTGWEETQYF TGCAGCGTTGCGGGGACAGGGTGGGAAGAGACCCAGTACTTC
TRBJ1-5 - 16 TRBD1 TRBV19 CASSMAGTGGNQPQHF TGTGCCAGTAGTATGGCCGGGACAGGGGGCAATCAGCCCCAGCATTTT
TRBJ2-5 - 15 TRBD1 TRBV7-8 CASSSGQGRQETQYF TGTGCCAGCAGCAGTGGACAGGGGCGGCAAGAGACCCAGTACTTC
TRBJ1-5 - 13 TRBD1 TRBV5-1 CASSLEGAQPQHF TGCGCCAGCAGCTTGGAGGGGGCTCAGCCCCAGCATTTT
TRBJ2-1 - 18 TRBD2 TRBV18 CASSHGTSGVTSYNEQFF TGTGCCAGCTCACACGGGACTAGCGGCGTCACATCCTACAATGAGCAGTTCTTC
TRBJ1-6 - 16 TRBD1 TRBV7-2 CASSPNPDRGRSPLHF TGTGCCAGCAGCCCCAATCCCGACAGGGGGAGGTCACCCCTCCACTTT
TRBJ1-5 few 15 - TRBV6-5 CASSGGAVSNQPQHF TGTGCCAGCAGCGGAGGGGCAGTTAGCAATCAGCCCCAGCATTTT
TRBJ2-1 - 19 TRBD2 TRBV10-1 CASSEPGLAENGAYNEQFF TGCGCCAGCAGTGAGCCCGGACTAGCCGAAAACGGTGCCTACAATGAGCAGTTCTTC
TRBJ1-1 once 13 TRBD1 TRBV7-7 CASSFDRDTEAFF TGTGCCAGCAGCTTCGACAGGGACACTGAAGCTTTCTTT
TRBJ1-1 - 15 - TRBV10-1 CASSESWAGNTEAFF TGCGCCAGCAGTGAGTCGTGGGCAGGGAACACTGAAGCTTTCTTT
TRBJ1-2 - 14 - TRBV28 CASSLRYRAHSYTF TGTGCCAGCAGTTTAAGGTACAGGGCCCATTCCTACACCTTC
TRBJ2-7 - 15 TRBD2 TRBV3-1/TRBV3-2 CASSQVTSGSYEQYF TGTGCCAGCAGCCAAGTGACTAGCGGGTCCTACGAGCAGTACTTC
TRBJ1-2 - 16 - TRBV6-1 CASSESLGVTAYGYTF TGTGCCAGCAGTGAATCCCTAGGTGTCACGGCCTATGGCTACACCTTC
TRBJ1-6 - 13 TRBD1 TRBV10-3 CANRQGSNSPLHF TGTGCCAACAGACAGGGAAGTAATTCACCCCTCCACTTT
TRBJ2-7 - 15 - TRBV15 CATSRDLGTAYEQYF TGTGCCACCAGCAGGGACTTGGGTACGGCCTACGAGCAGTACTTC
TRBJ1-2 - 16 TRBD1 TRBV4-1 CASSQDHGQGSYGYTF TGCGCCAGCAGCCAAGATCATGGACAGGGGAGCTATGGCTACACCTTC
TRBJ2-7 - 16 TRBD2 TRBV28 CASSSGTSGGWNEQYF TGTGCCAGCAGTTCAGGGACTAGCGGGGGATGGAACGAGCAGTACTTC
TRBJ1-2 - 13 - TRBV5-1 CASSLGQGIGYTF TGCGCCAGCAGCTTGGGTCAGGGGATCGGCTACACCTTC
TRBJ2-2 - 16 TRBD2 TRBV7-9 CASSTTSGRNTGELFF TGTGCCAGCAGCACAACTAGCGGGAGGAACACCGGGGAGCTGTTTTTT
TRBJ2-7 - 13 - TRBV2 CASSPDSSYEQYF TGTGCCAGCAGCCCCGACTCGTCCTACGAGCAGTACTTC
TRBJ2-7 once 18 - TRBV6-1 CASSEALYLDRRSYEQYF TGTGCCAGCAGTGAAGCGCTCTACCTTGACAGGCGCTCCTACGAGCAGTACTTC
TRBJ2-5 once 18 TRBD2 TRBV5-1 CASREGLAGADYQETQYF TGCGCCAGCAGGGAAGGACTAGCGGGAGCCGATTACCAAGAGACCCAGTACTTC
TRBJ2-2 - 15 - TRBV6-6 CASSSSQGETGELFF TGTGCCAGCAGTTCGTCGCAGGGTGAAACCGGGGAGCTGTTTTTT
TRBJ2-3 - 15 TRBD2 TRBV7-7 CASSLSGGASDTQYF TGTGCCAGCAGCTTGAGCGGGGGGGCCTCGGATACGCAGTATTTT
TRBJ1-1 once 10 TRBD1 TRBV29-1 CSVGQGSAFF TGCAGCGTGGGACAGGGGTCGGCTTTCTTT
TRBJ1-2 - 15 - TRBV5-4 CASSLDAGRGFGYTF TGTGCCAGCAGCTTGGACGCAGGACGGGGGTTTGGCTACACCTTC
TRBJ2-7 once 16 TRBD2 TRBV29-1 CSVAHWGLANSYEQYF TGCAGCGTTGCTCATTGGGGACTAGCGAACTCCTACGAGCAGTACTTC
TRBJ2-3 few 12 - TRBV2 CASSETLDTQYF TGTGCCAGCAGTGAAACTTTGGATACGCAGTATTTT
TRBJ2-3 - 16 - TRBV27 CASSPMTVGDTDTQYF TGTGCCAGCAGTCCGATGACAGTAGGGGACACAGATACGCAGTATTTT
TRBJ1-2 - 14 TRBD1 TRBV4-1 CASSQETGNYGYTF TGCGCCAGCAGCCAAGAGACAGGGAACTATGGCTACACCTTC
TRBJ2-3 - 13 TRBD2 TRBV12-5 CASGLAGSDTQYF TGTGCTAGTGGCTTAGCGGGATCAGATACGCAGTATTTT
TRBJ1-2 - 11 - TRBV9 CASFSNYGYTF TGTGCCAGTTTCTCTAACTATGGCTACACCTTC
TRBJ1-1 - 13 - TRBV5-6 CASSLGGSTEAFF TGTGCCAGCAGCTTGGGTGGGAGCACTGAAGCTTTCTTT
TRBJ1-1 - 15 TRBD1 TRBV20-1 CSASWAGGKGTEAFF TGCAGTGCTAGTTGGGCAGGGGGCAAGGGGACTGAAGCTTTCTTT
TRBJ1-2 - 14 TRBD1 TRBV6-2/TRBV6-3 CASSFGTGVSGYTF TGTGCCAGCAGTTTCGGGACAGGGGTGAGCGGCTACACCTTC
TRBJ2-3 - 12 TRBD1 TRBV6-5 CASRYPGQGWHF TGTGCCAGCAGATATCCGGGACAGGGGTGGCATTTT
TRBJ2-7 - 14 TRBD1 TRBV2 CASSPTGGGYEQYF TGTGCCAGCAGCCCGACAGGGGGCGGCTACGAGCAGTACTTC
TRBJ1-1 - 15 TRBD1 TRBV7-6 CASSFLDRGHTEAFF TGTGCCAGCAGCTTTCTAGACAGGGGGCACACTGAAGCTTTCTTT
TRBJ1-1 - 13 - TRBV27 CASRLGRHTEAFF TGTGCCAGCAGGTTGGGCAGGCACACTGAAGCTTTCTTT
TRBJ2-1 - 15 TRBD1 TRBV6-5 CASSPRVRGLGEQFF TGTGCCAGCAGTCCCCGGGTCAGGGGGCTCGGTGAGCAGTTCTTC
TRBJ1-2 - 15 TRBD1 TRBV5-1 CASSLGIGGDYGYTF TGCGCCAGCAGCTTGGGAATAGGGGGCGACTATGGCTACACCTTC
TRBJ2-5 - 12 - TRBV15 CATSNPRETQYF TGTGCCACCAGCAACCCTAGAGAGACCCAGTACTTC
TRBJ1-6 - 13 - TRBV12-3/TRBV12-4 CASSGGHRSPLHF TGTGCCAGCAGTGGGGGACATAGGTCACCCCTCCACTTT
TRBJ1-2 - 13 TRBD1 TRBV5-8 CASSPGQDRGYTF TGTGCCAGCAGCCCAGGACAGGATAGAGGCTACACCTTC
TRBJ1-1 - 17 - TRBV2 CASSARVNRQVDTEAFF TGTGCCAGCAGTGCCAGGGTGAATCGTCAGGTCGACACTGAAGCTTTCTTT
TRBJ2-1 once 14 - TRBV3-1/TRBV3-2 CASSQDTDYNEQFF TGTGCCAGCAGCCAAGATACAGACTACAATGAGCAGTTCTTC
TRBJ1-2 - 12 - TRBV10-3 CAISGQLNGYTF TGTGCCATCAGTGGACAGCTCAATGGCTACACCTTC
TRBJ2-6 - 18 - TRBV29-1 CSVGGGGDLGTGANVLTF TGCAGCGTTGGTGGAGGGGGCGATTTAGGTACTGGGGCCAACGTCCTGACTTTC
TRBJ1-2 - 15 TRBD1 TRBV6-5 CATRGGTDGGYGYTF TGTGCCACCCGAGGAGGGACAGACGGTGGCTATGGCTACACCTTC
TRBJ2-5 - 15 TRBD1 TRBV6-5 CASSYSGQGGETQYF TGTGCCAGCAGTTACTCCGGACAGGGCGGGGAGACCCAGTACTTC
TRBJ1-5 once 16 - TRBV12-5 CASGGHAGGGNQPQHF TGTGCTAGTGGAGGGCATGCGGGGGGGGGCAATCAGCCCCAGCATTTT
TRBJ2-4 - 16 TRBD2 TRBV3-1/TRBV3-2 CASSQGGGLAKNIQYF TGTGCCAGCAGCCAAGGCGGGGGACTAGCCAAAAACATTCAGTACTTC
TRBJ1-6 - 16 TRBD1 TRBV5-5 CASSSLGGTANSPLHF TGTGCCAGCAGCTCCTTAGGAGGGACAGCTAATTCACCCCTCCACTTT
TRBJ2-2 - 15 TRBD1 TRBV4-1 CASSQGNRGPGELFF TGCGCCAGCAGCCAGGGAAACAGGGGACCCGGGGAGCTGTTTTTT
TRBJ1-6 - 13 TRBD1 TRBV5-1 CASSLQGASPLHF TGCGCCAGCAGCTTGCAGGGGGCATCACCCCTCCACTTT